These T cell receptor beta chains were read from a single sample in a study of T cell responses to AZD1222 COVID-19 vaccine. The assay was immunoSEQ multiplex PCR, and TCRdb's table has in-frame clones only and misses some. In the table there are over 95,000 clones, 88% of which are singletons. The sequencing used peripheral blood, collected on day 0 of AZD1222 vaccination. Source of these receptors: an adult in good health. Each CDR3 is given with its conserved first and last residue. D genes are given only for firm matches. Expanded clones are given a class, and other clones once, few, many or no size at all.

>.|TRBV30|.|TRBJ2-7
CAWSPRGSGRSYEQYF
TGTGCCTGGAGTCCCCGGGGCAGCGGGCGATCCTACGAGCAGTACTTC
>TRBD1|TRBV28|.|TRBJ1-1
CASSLTGVAEAFF
TGTGCCAGCAGTCTTACAGGGGTGGCTGAAGCTTTCTTT
>.|TRBV7-2|.|TRBJ1-1
CASSLGLTSNTEAFF
TGTGCCAGCAGCTTGGGGCTGACCTCGAACACTGAAGCTTTCTTT
>TRBD1|TRBV5-5|once|TRBJ1-1
CASSRTGDMNTEAFF
TGTGCCAGCAGTCGGACAGGGGATATGAACACTGAAGCTTTCTTT
>.|TRBV30|.|TRBJ1-5
CAWARQVNQPQHF
TGTGCCTGGGCCAGACAAGTCAATCAGCCCCAGCATTTT
>TRBD1|TRBV9|few|TRBJ2-2
CASSVAIQGAGSGELFF
TGTGCCAGCAGCGTAGCTATACAGGGGGCTGGGTCCGGGGAGCTGTTTTTT
>.|TRBV28|.|TRBJ1-2
CASNSDGGYTF
TGTGCCAGCAACTCGGACGGGGGCTACACCTTC
>.|TRBV28|.|TRBJ1-3
CASRGADGNTIYF
TGTGCCAGCAGAGGGGCCGATGGAAACACCATATATTTT
>TRBD2|TRBV13|.|TRBJ2-1
CASSLVATSGSNEQFF
TGTGCCAGCAGCTTAGTCGCGACTAGCGGGAGCAATGAGCAGTTCTTC
>.|TRBV9|.|TRBJ1-6
CASSVVGGTDSPLHF
TGTGCCAGCAGCGTAGTTGGGGGGACGGATTCACCCCTCCACTTT
>.|TRBV7-8|large|TRBJ2-7
CASSKPGTAYEQYF
TGTGCCAGCAGCAAGCCCGGGACCGCCTACGAGCAGTACTTC
>.|TRBV7-3|.|TRBJ1-1
CASSLTPGAEAFF
TGTGCCAGCAGCCTAACCCCGGGCGCTGAAGCTTTCTTT
>.|TRBV5-1|.|TRBJ1-1
CASSLRLSGTLNTEAFF
TGCGCCAGCAGCTTGAGGTTAAGCGGTACTCTAAACACTGAAGCTTTCTTT
>.|TRBV5-6|.|TRBJ1-3
CASSRSYGTQGPGNTIYF
TGTGCCAGCAGCCGTTCATACGGGACTCAGGGGCCTGGAAACACCATATATTTT
>TRBD2|TRBV4-3|.|TRBJ2-7
CASSQAETSGSYEQYF
TGCGCCAGCAGCCAAGCTGAGACTAGCGGTTCCTACGAGCAGTACTTC
>.|TRBV28|.|TRBJ2-7
CASSLPTGRSYEQYF
TGTGCCAGCAGTTTGCCGACAGGGAGGTCCTACGAGCAGTACTTC
>TRBD1|TRBV19|once|TRBJ2-1
CASSFRDRGYNEQFF
TGTGCCAGTAGTTTCCGGGACAGGGGCTACAATGAGCAGTTCTTC
>TRBD1|TRBV19|.|TRBJ1-1
CASSIIGQGTEAFF
TGTGCCAGTAGTATAATCGGACAGGGCACTGAAGCTTTCTTT
>.|TRBV5-4|.|TRBJ1-5
CASSLGGNEQPQHF
TGTGCCAGCAGCTTGGGGGGAAACGAGCAGCCCCAGCATTTT
>.|TRBV5-1|.|TRBJ2-3
CASSSGHRTDTQYF
TGCGCCAGCAGCTCAGGGCATCGCACAGATACGCAGTATTTT